The 7 T cell receptor beta chains below all came from one sample that was sequenced in a study of human T cells and chemical hapten exposure (TCRdb year 2021). The sample's time point label, decoded: healthy volunteer bleed at 6 weeks. Total RNA was extracted from unfractionated whole blood that had been collected in Tempus Blood RNA tubes. The library was produced with RACE. The reads were generated on a NextSeq 500. In TCRdb, the public reads were trimmed at Q25 with fastp and aligned with MiXCR, with productive beta chains retained. Every entry covers one CDR3 protein and lists the most common genes and DNA from its rows. This sample is represented by about 70,000 distinct CDR3 sequences; roughly 6.1% of them were singletons. The top ten clonotypes cover under 4.5% of the sample. Sequencing was done on a sample of whole blood. The receptors come from a female donor in good health. Some clones in this sample may be carry-over from other donors' samples.

This clonotype has ten or more counts. The chain is built from TRBV3-1 and TRBJ2-1; the D gene could be TRBD1 or TRBD2 (5 bases each). Trimming removed 4 bases at V and 6 bases at J, with 13 bases between. This CDR3 has 14 amino acids. Germline V gene data show CDR1 as LGHDT and CDR2 as YNNKEL (reference sequence). CDR3 sequence (DNA): TGTGCCAGCAGCCCGACCGGGACGAGCAATGAGCAGTTCTTC. It yields the protein CASSPTGTSNEQFF.

This clonotype occurred many times. The rearrangement joins TRBV29-1 to TRBJ2-7; 9 nucleotides align to TRBD2. The CDR3 has 14 amino acids. Germline V lookup: CDR1 SQVTM, CDR2 ANQGSEA. The V segment lost 2 bases and the J segment 3 bases; nucleotides outside the gene matches: 5. The CDR3 is CSVERLAGYYEQYF. The CDR3 DNA is TGCAGCGTTGAAAGGCTAGCGGGATACTACGAGCAGTACTTC.

This clonotype showed up just a few times. The chain carries TRBV9 and TRBJ2-3, with TRBD2 matching over 8 bases. With 0 bases clipped from V and 2 bases from J, the junction kept 2 bases outside the gene matches. CDR3 length equals 15 residues. Germline V gene lookup returns CDR1 SGDLS and CDR2 YYNGEE. The CDR3 DNA sequence: TGTGCCAGCAGCGTAGGCGGGAGGCCCACAGATACGCAGTATTTT. Amino acids: CASSVGGRPTDTQYF.

This clonotype appeared a few times. The chain has TRBV5-6 and TRBJ2-1, with 10 nucleotides matching TRBD2. V was pared by 4 bases and J by 4 bases, with 8 bases of the junction left unmatched. The CDR3 length is 16 residues. Looked up from germline, CDR1 is SGHDT and CDR2 is YYEEEE. The CDR3 loop is CASSSLLAGIYNEQFF. The DNA for the CDR3 is TGTGCCAGCAGCAGCCTACTAGCGGGAATTTACAATGAGCAGTTCTTC.

The chain has TRBV28 and TRBJ1-6, with unresolved D. Trimming removed 7 bases at V and 3 bases at J, with 10 bases between. Germline values: CDR1 MDHEN, CDR2 SYDVKM. The CDR3 length is 14 residues. This CDR3 reads CASTLASYNSPLHF. CDR3 nucleotides: TGTGCCAGCACCCTCGCCAGCTATAATTCACCCCTCCACTTT.

This clonotype was detected only a few times. The chain joins TRBV28 to TRBJ2-7, with D possibly matching TRBD1 (6 bases). V lost 5 bases and J lost 6, with 14 bases in between. The CDR3 extends over 13 amino acids. Per the germline V gene, CDR1 is MDHEN and CDR2 is SYDVKM. CDR3 bases: TGTGCCAGCAGTCCCGGACAGAACCCCGAGCAGTACTTC. It yields the protein CASSPGQNPEQYF. Full variable domain (remainder filled in from reference TRBV28 and TRBJ2-7): DVKVTQSSRYLVKRTGEKVFLECVQDMDHENMFWYRQDPGLGLRLIYFSYDVKMKEKGDIPEGYSVSREKKERFSLILESASTNQTSMYLCASSPGQNPEQYFGPGTRLTVT.

This clonotype showed up many times. CDR3 nucleotide sequence: TGCAGCGTTGCAACTAGTCCCCAGGAGCAGTACTTC. Its translation is CSVATSPQEQYF. The chain employs TRBV29-1 and TRBJ2-7; TRBD2 is a possible D gene (5 bases). The CDR3 loop spans 12 amino acids. The V gene's germline CDR1 is SQVTM and CDR2 ANQGSEA. V was shortened by 4 bases and J by 7 bases, with 14 bases between the two germline ends.